This section outlines one T cell receptor beta chain sequence together with its context. Antigen specificity is unknown. This sample was included in a study of CD8 T cells in Susac syndrome. The CDR3 spans 11 residues. Germline values: CDR1 MGHDK, CDR2 SYGVNS. V was trimmed by 8 bases and J by 6 bases, leaving 8 bases between them. Reverse transcription of roughly 0.5 to 1 ug RNA used random hexamers. One entry per CDR3 protein results from TCRdb running MiXCR on the immunoSEQ multiplex PCR reads. The table has more than 100,000 distinct CDR3 sequences, 90% to 95% seen once. Findings and limits, study-wide: Susac-specific public clones found in total CD8+ repertoires numbered 15 to 20, and those in CD8+ TEMRA repertoires numbered a few. Maximal CD8+ clonal expansion in Susac was observed within TEMRA cells and among active patients.

This receptor was taken from a human donor with Susac syndrome. V usage is TRBV25-1 and J usage is TRBJ2-1; the D is unclear. Sequenced: CD8+ T cells from PBMCs. CDR3 bases: TGTGCCAGCGGCCCAATCAATGAGCAGTTCTTC. Its protein is CASGPINEQFF.